This T cell receptor beta chain was captured by sequencing in a study of a mutant IDH1 vaccine in newly diagnosed glioma. In the study overall: The treated population exhibited a male proportion of about 60%, a female proportion of about 38%, and a mean age of about 40 years. Pretreatment consisted of radiotherapy, temozolomide, or both, with most receiving both.

The time point here: baseline, week 1 (first vaccination visit). The treatment denotes: pre-vaccination baseline after standard-of-care therapy. Germline V CDR1 and CDR2: SEHNR, FQNEAQ (reference sequence). Trimming left V 7 bases short and J 6 bases short, with 13 bases between. The length of the CDR3 is 12 residues. This clone was seen a single time. Its antigen is undetermined. Whole-study findings and limits: Whatever changes occurred in top peripheral T cell clonotypes seemed unrelated to pseudoprogression.

Data came from immunoSEQ multiplex PCR; TCRdb stores just in-frame clones and leaves some out. The repertoire holds tens of thousands of clones, with 80% to 90% as singletons. This chain links TRBV7-9 with TRBJ2-7, with a tentative D call TRBD1 (5 bases). This clonotype was obtained from a man aged 18 to 30 with glioma. The sample was PBMCs, taken from a glioma patient treated with radiotherapy, temozolomide or both. Here the CDR3 reads CASTQGSSEQYF. In DNA form, the CDR3 reads TGTGCCAGCACCCAGGGTAGCAGCGAGCAGTACTTC.